The clone carrying this T cell receptor beta chain was counted at least ten times. As yet, its antigen is unknown. The CDR3 is 14 amino acids. V lost 6 bases, J lost 11 bases, and 14 bases stayed unmatched. The germline CDR1 and CDR2 sequences are MNHEY and SMNVEV (reference sequence). Each CDR3 protein gets one entry after TCRdb re-called the 5' RACE reads with MiXCR. Here the sample spans around 31,000 distinct CDR3 sequences, less than 10% being singletons. These data are taken from a study of early T cells in non-severe SARS-CoV-2 infection. Broader study findings: In VDJdb matching, anti-spike CD8 responses were favored while private and CD4 specificities went missing.

V usage is TRBV27 and J usage is TRBJ1-1; 8 nucleotides align to TRBD1. This clonotype was sampled from an adult who was a healthcare worker with PCR-confirmed SARS-CoV-2 infection or an uninfected control (not recorded which). The specimen sequenced was whole blood. In DNA, the CDR3 is TGTGCCAGCAGCCCACGGGACAGGTTAATTGGGGCTTTCTTT. Amino acids: CASSPRDRLIGAFF.